This TCR beta chain is from a study of PD-1 blockade in classical Hodgkin lymphoma. The sample's time point: cycle 4 day 1 (C4D1), after about 6 weeks of nivolumab. All trial patients relapsed after autologous stem cell transplantation. V was cut by 3 bases and J by 6 bases, with 12 bases left in between. The CDR3 is 14 amino acids. Germline lookup yields CDR1 LNHDA and CDR2 SQIVND (reference sequence). Here immunoSEQ multiplex PCR was the method, and the copy in TCRdb shows in-frame clones only, minus some. The table records around 17,000 clones, over 60% of them present only once. V gene TRBV19 combines with J gene TRBJ1-5; the D gene is possibly TRBD1 (6 bases). Sequences were derived from peripheral blood mononuclear cells (PBMCs), sampled before the fourth cycle of nivolumab. The source is a human donor with classical Hodgkin lymphoma. The CDR3 is CASSMQGWAQPQHF. CDR3 DNA: TGTGCCAGTAGTATGCAGGGGTGGGCTCAGCCCCAGCATTTT.